This T cell receptor beta chain was captured in a study of blood T cells in healthy people across ages. A second roughly 7 to 12 cycle PCR used barcoded and J-beta primers. Using its own MiXCR run on the 5' RACE reads, TCRdb lists one record per CDR3 protein. The table has approximately 1.5 million distinct CDR3 sequences, roughly 30% seen once; the top ten hold around 11%. V lost 4 bases and J 4 bases, leaving 10 bases between the germline ends. Germline loops: CDR1 MNHEY, CDR2 SVGAGI. The CDR3 covers 13 residues. The sequenced material came from blood. This TCR was sampled from a woman in her twenties or thirties in good health. The chain has TRBV6-5 and TRBJ1-2; D unresolved. CDR3 in amino acids: CASSSSRSYGYTF. The CDR3 DNA is TGTGCCAGCAGTTCCTCCCGAAGCTATGGCTACACCTTC.